A single T cell receptor beta chain is shown here with its context. What it binds is not known. A junction end diverges from the germline sequence, so it may reflect a read error. TCRdb reprocessed the 5' RACE reads with MiXCR, giving one entry per CDR3 protein. The data show 250,000 or so distinct CDR3 sequences, with roughly 13% seen just once and 4% to 5% held by the top ten. The sample comes from a study of identical twins. Findings and caveats of the study: Sharing of beta out-of-frame sequences by twins showed a weaker excess. The same donors were not followed; conclusions instead depended on cross-sectional statistical analysis.

CDR1 KGHDR and CDR2 SFDVKD come from the germline V gene. This CDR3 spans 16 amino acids. These data were also filed under a second study, of yellow fever vaccine responses in identical twins.

The sample consisted of memory (CD45RO+) T cells sorted from blood. The receptor was isolated from a woman younger than 30 in good health. This chain joins TRBV24-1 and TRBJ2-7; 7 positions match TRBD1. The CDR3 sequence: CGTSDPRDSPTYEQYF. Written as DNA, the CDR3 is TGTGGCACCAGTGACCCCCGGGACAGTCCTACCTACGAGCAGTACTTC.